Listed here are 20 T cell receptor beta chains from one sample, sequenced in a study of human versus mouse CDR3 diversity and MHC coevolution. This table comes from immunoSEQ multiplex PCR, and its TCRdb copy is limited to in-frame clones, with some not included. The data contain some 80,000 clones, 92% of them singletons. The specimen sequenced was naive CD4+ T cells from blood. Subset meaning: CD45RO-negative CD62L-positive naive CD4 T cells. The receptors originated from a person between 25 and 75 years old in good health.

The chain couples TRBV18 to TRBJ1-2, with 7 nucleotides matching TRBD1. CDR1 KGHSH and CDR2 LQKENI come from the germline V gene. CDR3 size: 13 residues. Germline trimming cut 6 bases from V and 8 bases from J; bases unmatched to any gene: 9. CDR3 sequence (DNA): TGTGCCAGCTCCGCGACAGGGTCATACGGCTACACCTTC. Translation: CASSATGSYGYTF.

This clone has just one count. The chain has TRBV6-5 and TRBJ2-5, with 7 positions matching TRBD2. Germline loops: CDR1 MNHEY, CDR2 SVGAGI. The J segment lost 4 bases and the V segment lost 7 bases, leaving 12 bases of the junction unmatched. This CDR3 comprises 15 residues. CDR3 bases: TGTGCCAGCACGGACCGGGCGGCGGGAGTAGAGACCCAGTACTTC. Amino acids: CASTDRAAGVETQYF.

The chain links TRBV6-1 to TRBJ2-3; D is possibly TRBD2 (7 bases). The CDR3 length is 15 residues. V was trimmed by 9 bases and J by 6 bases, leaving 22 bases between them. The germline CDR1 and CDR2 sequences are MNHNS and SASEGT. Here the CDR3 reads CAREQGGSSWDTQYF. CDR3 DNA: TGTGCCAGAGAACAGGGCGGGAGTTCGTGGGATACGCAGTATTTT.

The J gene is TRBJ1-5, the V gene TRBV5-6, with TRBD1 identical over 7 bases. After removal of 4 bases from V and 11 bases from J, the junction contained 9 bases not matched to a gene. The CDR3 is 13 amino acids. Germline CDR1 reads SGHDT; CDR2 reads YYEEEE. The CDR3 region has the DNA TGTGCCAGCAGCATTAGGGGGCTTGAGGCCCAGCATTTT. As protein: CASSIRGLEAQHF.

J is TRBJ1-2 and V is TRBV7-9, with D tentatively TRBD1 (6 bases). There are 14 residues in the CDR3. Germline-derived CDR1 and CDR2 are SEHNR and FQNEAQ (reference sequence). V dropped 5 bases and J dropped 7 bases, with 17 bases sitting between them. The CDR3 region is CASSPGGAIGGYTF. CDR3 nucleotides: TGTGCCAGCAGCCCCGGGGGGGCCATCGGTGGCTACACCTTC.

This chain uses TRBV15 with TRBJ2-5; TRBD2 matches at 13 bases. The CDR3 contains 16 residues. The V gene's germline CDR1 is LNHNV and CDR2 YYDKDF (reference sequence). V lost 1 base, J lost 2 bases, and 1 base stayed unmatched. CDR3 in amino acids: CATSRGTSGGQETQYF. The CDR3 DNA reads as TGTGCCACCAGCAGAGGGACTAGCGGGGGACAAGAGACCCAGTACTTC. Filled out from reference TRBV15 and TRBJ2-5, the complete variable domain reads DAMVIQNPRYQVTQFGKPVTLSCSQTLNHNVMYWYQQKSSQAPKLLFHYYDKDFNNEADTPDNFQSRRPNTSFCFLDIRSPGLGDTAMYLCATSRGTSGGQETQYFGPGTRLLVL.

The V and J genes are TRBV14 and TRBJ2-7; a possible D gene is TRBD1 (9 bases). Trimming cost V 4 bases and J 4 bases, with 17 bases left between them. The CDR3 covers 15 residues. The germline gives CDR1 SGHDN, CDR2 FVKESK. CDR3 region: CASSPFSGTGYEQYF. For the CDR3, the DNA is TGTGCCAGCAGCCCCTTTAGCGGGACAGGGTACGAGCAGTACTTC.

The rearrangement uses TRBV4-2 and TRBJ2-5; no firm D call. The CDR3 runs to 14 residues. Trimming pared 4 bases from V and 3 bases from J, leaving 12 bases between. From germline, CDR1 is LGHNA and CDR2 YNFKEQ. The CDR3 here is CASSPSVLKETQYF. CDR3 nucleotides: TGTGCCAGCAGCCCGTCCGTCTTAAAAGAGACCCAGTACTTC.

The chain is built from TRBV6-1 and TRBJ1-6, with 9 bases that match TRBD1. The trim removed 9 bases at V and 6 bases at J, leaving 3 bases unmatched. Germline V gives CDR1 MNHNS, CDR2 SASEGT. CDR3 size: 13 residues. CDR3 residues: CASSTGGNSPLHF. The CDR3 coding sequence is TGTGCCAGTTCGACAGGGGGTAATTCACCCCTCCACTTT.

The gene calls are TRBV9 and TRBJ2-3; D gene ambiguous. Germline V gene data show CDR1 as SGDLS and CDR2 as YYNGEE. The CDR3 covers 12 residues. Trimming removed 3 bases from V and 0 bases from J, with 2 bases in between. In nucleotides, the CDR3 is TGTGCCAGCAGCGCTAGCACAGATACGCAGTATTTT. It yields the protein CASSASTDTQYF.

The chain recombines TRBV10-3 with TRBJ1-1; D remains unclear. The CDR3 sequence is 12 residues long. V was shortened by 4 bases and J by 0 bases, with 3 bases between the two germline ends. Germline V CDR1 and CDR2: ENHRY, SYGVKD. CDR3: CAISAVNTEAFF. CDR3 nucleotide sequence: TGTGCCATCAGTGCGGTGAACACTGAAGCTTTCTTT.

V is TRBV15 and J is TRBJ2-2; unclear D gene. V was cut by 0 bases and J by 1 base, with 3 bases left in between. Germline assignment: CDR1 LNHNV and CDR2 YYDKDF (reference sequence). This CDR3 region has 14 residues. The CDR3 sequence: CATSRDRNTGELFF. CDR3 DNA: TGTGCCACCAGCAGAGACAGGAACACCGGGGAGCTGTTTTTT. Complete variable domain (other parts from reference TRBV15 and TRBJ2-2): DAMVIQNPRYQVTQFGKPVTLSCSQTLNHNVMYWYQQKSSQAPKLLFHYYDKDFNNEADTPDNFQSRRPNTSFCFLDIRSPGLGDTAMYLCATSRDRNTGELFFGEGSRLTVL.

The V and J genes are TRBV28 and TRBJ2-1; the D gene is possibly TRBD1 (5 bases). The CDR3 sequence is 14 residues long. Germline lookup yields CDR1 MDHEN and CDR2 SYDVKM. V was clipped by 6 bases and J by 6 bases, with 15 bases between them. The CDR3 bases are TGTGCCAGCAGACCCGGACACCTCTCCAATGAGCAGTTCTTC. This encodes CASRPGHLSNEQFF.

This clone was picked up one time. This chain uses TRBV19 with TRBJ2-2; TRBD2 matches at 10 bases. Germline-derived CDR1 and CDR2 are LNHDA and SQIVND (reference sequence). CDR3 length equals 16 residues. V was pared by 3 bases and J by 4 bases, with 5 bases of the junction left unmatched. CDR3 loop: CASSIVSGGGTGELFF. For the CDR3, the DNA is TGTGCCAGTAGTATTGTCAGCGGGGGGGGCACCGGGGAGCTGTTTTTT.

CDR3 sequence: CASSQDRAQETQYF. CDR3 coding DNA: TGTGCCAGCAGTCAGGACAGGGCTCAAGAGACCCAGTACTTC. The chain recombines TRBV2 with TRBJ2-5, with TRBD1 identical over 8 bases. The germline gives CDR1 SNHLY, CDR2 FYNNEI. This CDR3 comprises 14 residues. With V trimmed by 5 bases and J by 2 bases, 4 bases remained unmatched.

V and J are TRBV5-5 and TRBJ2-2, with a weak D call TRBD1 (5 bases). Germline V lookup: CDR1 SGHKS, CDR2 YYEKEE (reference sequence). This CDR3 region has 15 residues. V gave up 1 base and J gave up 4 bases, with 11 bases separating them. CDR3 protein: CASSLRIQGTGELFF. In DNA, the CDR3 is TGTGCCAGCAGCTTGAGGATTCAGGGCACCGGGGAGCTGTTTTTT.

This clone was seen just once. V and J are TRBV6-1 and TRBJ1-1; 12 positions agree with TRBD1. Germline V CDR1 and CDR2: MNHNS, SASEGT. With 6 bases clipped from V and 4 bases from J, the junction kept 6 bases outside the gene matches. The CDR3 totals 15 residues. Written as DNA, the CDR3 is TGTGCCAGCAGCGCGGGACAGGGGGCTTTCACTGAAGCTTTCTTT. It yields the protein CASSAGQGAFTEAFF.

The chain employs TRBV28 and TRBJ2-7, with D unclear. The CDR3 covers 12 residues. Germline CDR1 MDHEN, CDR2 SYDVKM. V was trimmed by 10 bases and J by 4 bases, leaving 14 bases between them. This CDR3 is CATQSWQYEQYF. The DNA of the CDR3 is TGTGCCACCCAAAGTTGGCAATACGAGCAGTACTTC.

This rearrangement joins TRBV7-2 to TRBJ1-3; no definite D call. The V gene's germline CDR1 is SGHTA and CDR2 FQGNSA. The length of the CDR3 is 12 residues. Between the trimmed V and J ends, which lost 3 bases and 10 bases, there was a span of 10 bases. CDR3: CASSFESGTIYF. The DNA for the CDR3 is TGTGCCAGCAGCTTCGAATCGGGGACCATATATTTT. Looking up the rest from reference TRBV7-2 and TRBJ1-3 gives the full variable domain: GAGVSQSPSNKVTEKGKDVELRCDPISGHTALYWYRQSLGQGLEFLIYFQGNSAPDKSGLPSDRFSAERTGGSVSTLTIQRTQQEDSAVYLCASSFESGTIYFGEGSWLTVV.

CDR3 amino acids: CASSRAGTGVYEQYF. As DNA, the CDR3 is TGTGCCAGTAGTAGAGCCGGGACGGGGGTCTACGAGCAGTACTTC. V usage is TRBV19 and J usage is TRBJ2-5; TRBD2 might be the D (6 bases). Gene TRBJ2-7 matches the end of the DNA better, so the J call may be wrong. This CDR3 spans 15 amino acids. Germline CDR1 LNHDA, CDR2 SQIVND (reference sequence).